The 22 T cell receptor beta chains presented below share a single source sample, sequenced in a study of T-cell memory formation after mild COVID-19. TCRdb re-called the 5' RACE reads through MiXCR, storing one row per CDR3 protein. The sample records about 440,000 distinct CDR3 sequences, about 20% being singletons. Source material: PBMCs or a T cell subset sorted from them (not recorded which). These TCRs come from an adult woman who had mild COVID-19 (a few samples of this study predate the infection). Cell type and time point are not known.

This chain uses TRBV7-8 with TRBJ2-7, with 9 bases lining up with TRBD1. Germline V gene lookup returns CDR1 SGHVS and CDR2 FQNEAQ. V was pared by 4 bases and J by 3 bases, with 7 bases of the junction left unmatched. The CDR3 contains 15 residues. The CDR3, as DNA: TGTGCCAGCAGCTCGACGGACAGGGGATACTACGAGCAGTACTTC. Translation: CASSSTDRGYYEQYF.

V is TRBV5-1 and J is TRBJ2-1, with D hard to call. Trimming stripped 1 base from V and 9 bases from J, with 8 bases between. This CDR3 contains 12 residues. CDR1 is SGHRS and CDR2 is YFSETQ in the germline V gene. CDR3: CASSLLGPEQFF. The CDR3, as DNA: TGCGCCAGCAGCTTGTTAGGACCTGAGCAGTTCTTC.

This clonotype was seen many times. The V gene is TRBV30, the J gene TRBJ1-2; D is perhaps TRBD1 (5 bases). Trimming cost V 6 bases and J 9 bases, with 20 bases left between them. This CDR3 has 13 residues. CDR1 GTSNPN and CDR2 SVGIG come from the germline V gene (reference sequence). This CDR3 reads CACPTRDPTRYTF. In nucleotides, the CDR3 is TGTGCCTGTCCAACCCGGGACCCCACGCGCTACACCTTC. The full variable domain, its missing parts supplied by reference TRBV30 and TRBJ1-2, is SQTIHQWPATLVQPVGSPLSLECTVEGTSNPNLYWYRQAAGRGLQLLFYSVGIGQISSEVPQNLSASRPQDRQFILSSKKLLLSDSGFYLCACPTRDPTRYTFGSGTRLTVV.

This chain connects TRBV7-3 to TRBJ2-3; 10 nucleotides line up with TRBD2. Trimming removed 1 base from V and 0 bases from J; junction bases left unmatched: 10. The CDR3 has 19 residues. CDR1 is SGHTA and CDR2 is FQGTGA in the germline V gene. The CDR3 nucleotides read TGTGCCAGCAGCTTAATGCCGGCGGGACTAGCGACTAGCACAGATACGCAGTATTTT. Its translation is CASSLMPAGLATSTDTQYF.

This clonotype occurred a few times. J is TRBJ1-3 and V is TRBV4-2, with 7 bases aligning to TRBD1. V trimming: 6 bases; J trimming: 1 base; junction bases outside the gene matches: 9. The CDR3 has 16 residues. Germline-derived CDR1 and CDR2 are LGHNA and YNFKEQ. In DNA form, the CDR3 reads TGTGCCAGCAGTCACCCGCAGGACAGGTCTGGAAACACCATATATTTT. It codes for CASSHPQDRSGNTIYF.

This clonotype was picked up a small number of times. The chain combines TRBV3-1 with TRBJ2-5; tentatively, D is TRBD2 (6 bases). The germline V and J ends were trimmed by 1 base and 1 base, with 16 bases remaining between them. The germline gives CDR1 LGHDT, CDR2 YNNKEL (reference sequence). The CDR3 contains 17 residues. The CDR3 protein is CASSQALIAGSQETQYF. The CDR3 nucleotides are TGTGCCAGCAGCCAAGCTTTAATTGCGGGGAGCCAAGAGACCCAGTACTTC.

The chain combines TRBV9 with TRBJ1-6, with a tentative D call TRBD1 (5 bases). This CDR3 has 13 residues. Per the germline V gene, CDR1 is SGDLS and CDR2 is YYNGEE. Trimming left V 5 bases short and J 7 bases short, with 10 bases between. CDR3 amino acids: CASSRDQNSPLHF. In DNA form, the CDR3 reads TGTGCCAGCAGTCGGGACCAGAATTCACCCCTCCACTTT.

The V call is TRBV10-3, the J call TRBJ1-1; TRBD1 agrees at 10 bases. The V segment lost 6 bases and the J segment 4 bases; nucleotides outside the gene matches: 5. Looked up from germline, CDR1 is ENHRY and CDR2 is SYGVKD. The CDR3 loop spans 14 amino acids. This CDR3 reads CAISPDRGATEAFF. CDR3 coding DNA: TGTGCCATCAGCCCGGACAGGGGGGCCACTGAAGCTTTCTTT.

This clonotype was recorded at least ten times. This chain connects TRBV5-1 to TRBJ1-5; D uncertain. Germline CDR1 SGHRS, CDR2 YFSETQ. CDR3 length: 13 amino acids. V shed 0 bases and J shed 3 bases, with 4 bases lying between them. CDR3 nucleotide sequence: TGCGCCAGCAGCTTGGACGCCAATCAGCCCCAGCATTTT. It codes for CASSLDANQPQHF.

The chain recombines TRBV24-1 with TRBJ2-5; 8 bases agree with TRBD1. V dropped 4 bases and J dropped 5; count of bases not matched to a gene: 8. Germline V CDR1 and CDR2: KGHDR, SFDVKD. The CDR3 runs to 15 residues. The CDR3 DNA sequence: TGTGCCACCAGTGACGGAGGACAGGGATACGAGACCCAGTACTTC. Translated: CATSDGGQGYETQYF.

The chain couples TRBV29-1 to TRBJ2-7, with unresolved D. In germline, CDR1 is SQVTM, CDR2 ANQGSEA. V lost 4 bases, J lost 4 bases, and 11 bases lay in between. CDR3 length: 12 amino acids. Here the CDR3 reads CSVAITAYEQYF. The CDR3 DNA sequence: TGCAGCGTTGCGATAACAGCGTACGAGCAGTACTTC.

The chain recombines TRBV9 with TRBJ2-5, with TRBD2 matching over 7 bases. V lost 4 bases to trimming and J lost 4 bases; unmatched junction nucleotides: 4. Germline V lookup: CDR1 SGDLS, CDR2 YYNGEE. This CDR3 contains 13 residues. CDR3 sequence: CASSNWGGETQYF. CDR3 DNA sequence: TGTGCCAGCAGCAACTGGGGGGGAGAGACCCAGTACTTC.

V usage is TRBV20-1 and J usage is TRBJ2-1; 14 bases are a match to TRBD2. V shed 2 bases, J shed 9 bases, and the junction held 6 bases outside the gene matches. The germline CDR1 and CDR2 sequences are DFQATT and SNEGSKA (reference sequence). The CDR3 has 15 residues. The CDR3 protein is CSARRRLAGGSEQFF. In nucleotides, the CDR3 is TGCAGTGCTAGAAGGAGACTAGCGGGAGGGTCTGAGCAGTTCTTC.

CDR3 sequence (DNA): TGTGCCTGGAGTTCGGGAACTGGGACAGGGGATGGCTACACCTTC. As protein: CAWSSGTGTGDGYTF. The V call is TRBV30, the J call TRBJ1-2; 10 positions match TRBD1. V gave up 2 bases and J gave up 6 bases; unmatched junction bases: 9. The CDR3 covers 15 residues. Looked up from germline, CDR1 is GTSNPN and CDR2 is SVGIG (reference sequence).

There are a few counts of this clonotype. The V gene is TRBV5-1, the J gene TRBJ1-1; no definite D call. The germline V gene has CDR1 SGHRS and CDR2 YFSETQ. The CDR3 runs to 14 residues. V lost 0 bases to trimming and J lost 1 base, with 7 bases between them. The CDR3 nucleotides read TGCGCCAGCAGCTTGGAAGGGCCGAACACTGAAGCTTTCTTT. It translates to CASSLEGPNTEAFF.

V usage is TRBV3-1 and J usage is TRBJ1-1; D gene ambiguous. CDR3 length: 13 residues. Trimming removed 3 bases at V and 3 bases at J, with 8 bases between. In germline, CDR1 is LGHDT, CDR2 YNNKEL (reference sequence). This CDR3 is CASSHQEYTEAFF. The CDR3, as DNA: TGTGCCAGCAGCCACCAGGAGTACACTGAAGCTTTCTTT.

This chain connects TRBV6-5 to TRBJ2-2; the D is unclear. Trimming pared 5 bases from V and 4 bases from J, leaving 5 bases between. The CDR3 is 12 residues long. The germline gives CDR1 MNHEY, CDR2 SVGAGI. CDR3 nucleotides: TGTGCCAGCAGTGGGGTCACCGGGGAGCTGTTTTTT. Translating gives CASSGVTGELFF.

The rearrangement uses TRBV5-1 and TRBJ2-2, with D possibly being TRBD1 (6 bases). Trimming took 6 bases from V and 0 from J, leaving 15 bases between them. Germline V gene data show CDR1 as SGHRS and CDR2 as YFSETQ. The CDR3 runs to 16 residues. CDR3 nucleotides: TGCGCCAGCAAAGGACAGTTACTCGCGAACACCGGGGAGCTGTTTTTT. Amino acids: CASKGQLLANTGELFF.

The rearrangement uses TRBV24-1 and TRBJ2-2; 10 nucleotides agree with TRBD1. The CDR3 covers 16 residues. V shed 5 bases, J shed 6 bases, and the junction held 8 bases outside the gene matches. Germline assignment: CDR1 KGHDR and CDR2 SFDVKD. The CDR3 here is CATSVSPGQGSGELFF. CDR3 nucleotides: TGTGCCACCAGTGTATCGCCGGGACAGGGGTCCGGGGAGCTGTTTTTT.

The chain carries TRBV19 and TRBJ2-6; 9 bases match TRBD1. The CDR3 consists of 12 residues. Losses at the gene ends were 5 bases for V and 11 bases for J; bases not matched to a gene: 1. Germline V gene data show CDR1 as LNHDA and CDR2 as SQIVND (reference sequence). In DNA, the CDR3 is TGTGCCAGTAGTGGACAGGGGTACGTCCTGACTTTC. Protein sequence: CASSGQGYVLTF.

V is TRBV24-1 and J is TRBJ2-1, with TRBD1 matching over 11 bases. This CDR3 spans 15 amino acids. V lost 1 base to trimming and J lost 7 bases; unmatched junction nucleotides: 2. Germline V gene data show CDR1 as KGHDR and CDR2 as SFDVKD. CDR3 in DNA: TGTGCCACCAGTGATTTAGGACAGGGGGCAAATGAGCAGTTCTTC. This translates into CATSDLGQGANEQFF.

The J gene is TRBJ1-1, the V gene TRBV9, with D hard to call. Germline CDR1 is SGDLS and CDR2 is YYNGEE. V was trimmed by 0 bases and J by 4 bases, leaving 22 bases between them. The CDR3 runs to 18 residues. The CDR3 sequence: CASSVDVSGQVHPTEAFF. Written as DNA, the CDR3 is TGTGCCAGCAGCGTAGATGTAAGCGGGCAGGTTCATCCCACTGAAGCTTTCTTT.